These 27 T cell receptor beta chains came from one sample sequenced in a study of beta chain features in type 1 diabetes listed by TCRdb under 2018. The library was built by means of the immunoSEQ multiplex PCR assay. All of the isolated RNA was reverse transcribed with the High Capacity cDNA Reverse Transcription Kit, so expressed TCRB transcripts were sequenced. This is the immuneACCESS table as TCRdb keeps it, with only in-frame sequences that have V and J called. A part of the clones is gone; compared with another copy, unresolved V genes explain less than half, and the rest is unexplained. Counted in this sample were hundreds of thousands of clones; 13% of them appeared once. Less than 0.025% of the sample is taken by the ten largest. Study-wide findings and limitations: A moderate but significant shortening of TCRB CDR3 length was observed in type 1 diabetes patients in all four CD4+ subsets.

The antigens these receptors bind are not known. The sequenced material came from naive CD4+ T cells from blood. Interpreted using the paper, the cell subset or site label stands for: true naive CD4+ T cells. The receptors here all came from a man younger than 35 with type 1 diabetes.

This clone was counted only a few times. CDR3 sequence reads: CASRLSSYNEQFF. In DNA form, the CDR3 reads TGTGCCAGCAGGTTGTCCTCCTACAATGAGCAGTTCTTC. V usage is TRBV6-1 and J usage is TRBJ2-1; D is undetermined. V lost 6 bases and J 0 bases, leaving 6 bases between the germline ends. CDR3 size: 13 residues. The germline V gene has CDR1 MNHNS and CDR2 SASEGT.

This clone was seen more than once but under ten times. The rearrangement joins TRBV6-4 to TRBJ2-1; possible D gene TRBD1, 5 bases. V was trimmed by 3 bases and J by 7 bases, leaving 16 bases between them. In germline, CDR1 is MRHNA, CDR2 SNTAGT. CDR3 length: 15 amino acids. The CDR3: CASSEGGQGTNEQFF. CDR3 in DNA: TGTGCCAGCAGTGAGGGTGGTCAGGGTACGAATGAGCAGTTCTTC.

Only a few counts were recorded for this clone. The chain is built from TRBV7-2 and TRBJ2-7, with 8 nucleotides matching TRBD1. Germline values: CDR1 SGHTA, CDR2 FQGNSA. CDR3 length equals 15 residues. V dropped 1 base and J dropped 4; count of bases not matched to a gene: 6. The CDR3 is CASSLGQGALYEQYF. For the CDR3, the DNA is TGTGCCAGCAGCTTAGGCCAGGGGGCACTGTACGAGCAGTACTTC.

This clone has more than one count but fewer than ten. With a much larger clone just one base away, this may be a read error. The chain is built from TRBV13 and TRBJ2-3; unclear D gene. The CDR3 is 11 residues long. Germline CDR1 is PRHDT and CDR2 is FYEKMQ (reference sequence). The V gene lost 4 bases and the J gene lost 3 bases, with 2 bases spanning the gap. DNA for the CDR3: TGTGCCAGCAGCTCTACAGATACGCAGTATTTT. It yields the protein CASSSTDTQYF. Variable domain in full (rest from reference TRBV13 and TRBJ2-3): AAGVIQSPRHLIKEKRETATLKCYPIPRHDTVYWYQQGPGQDPQFLISFYEKMQSDKGSIPDRFSAQQFSDYHSELNMSSLELGDSALYFCASSSTDTQYFGPGTRLTVL.

DNA for the CDR3: TGCGCCAGCTACTCGGGGGGCCCCCAAGAGACCCAGTACTTC. Translating gives CASYSGGPQETQYF. The chain carries TRBV5-1 and TRBJ2-5, with D perhaps matching TRBD2 (7 bases). The germline gives CDR1 SGHRS, CDR2 YFSETQ. V lost 7 bases and J 1 base, leaving 14 bases between the germline ends. CDR3 size: 14 residues.

This clone turned up a few times. The sample holds other DNA sequences that translate to the same CDR3. The chain has TRBV4-1 and TRBJ1-2; D may be TRBD1 (5 bases). Trimming took 0 bases from V and 8 from J, leaving 10 bases between them. CDR1 and CDR2 from the germline V gene are MGHRA and YSYEKL. This CDR3 region has 13 residues. The CDR3 protein is CASSQERGDGYTF. DNA for the CDR3: TGCGCCAGCAGCCAAGAAAGAGGGGACGGCTACACCTTC.

This chain links TRBV28 with TRBJ2-7, with D possibly matching TRBD1 (5 bases). Germline-derived CDR1 and CDR2 are MDHEN and SYDVKM. There are 12 residues in the CDR3. V was cut by 6 bases and J by 3 bases, with 9 bases left in between. The CDR3 sequence: CASRQDIYEQYF. In DNA form, the CDR3 reads TGTGCCAGCAGACAGGACATCTACGAGCAGTACTTC.

This clone has just a few counts. CDR3 residues: CSVVGRNTGELFF. The DNA for the CDR3 is TGCAGCGTTGTGGGGAGGAACACCGGGGAGCTGTTTTTT. The genes are TRBV29-1 and TRBJ2-2; D is perhaps TRBD2 (5 bases). Looked up from germline, CDR1 is SQVTM and CDR2 is ANQGSEA. The V end was cut by 4 bases, the J end by 1 base, with 7 bases between. This CDR3 spans 13 amino acids.

The chain couples TRBV30 to TRBJ2-3; TRBD2 might be the D (6 bases). The germline V and J ends were trimmed by 0 bases and 5 bases, with 12 bases remaining between them. CDR3 length equals 14 residues. Germline values: CDR1 GTSNPN, CDR2 SVGIG (reference sequence). CDR3 DNA sequence: TGTGCCTGGAGTGTGGGGGACGGGGGAGATACGCAGTATTTT. Translated, it gives CAWSVGDGGDTQYF. Based on the CDR3 plus reference TRBV30 and TRBJ2-3, the full variable domain is SQTIHQWPATLVQPVGSPLSLECTVEGTSNPNLYWYRQAAGRGLQLLFYSVGIGQISSEVPQNLSASRPQDRQFILSSKKLLLSDSGFYLCAWSVGDGGDTQYFGPGTRLTVL.

This clone was detected a few times. Mismatch with germline at one junction end may stem from a read error. The chain uses TRBV10-3 and TRBJ2-2; 8 bases map to TRBD1. This CDR3 has 18 residues. Germline V gene sequence: CDR1 ENHRY, CDR2 SYGVKD. CDR3 region: CSISPTDPGQGGSGELFF. DNA of the CDR3: TGTTCCATCAGTCCTACAGACCCAGGACAGGGCGGTTCCGGGGAGCTGTTTTTT.

The V call is TRBV14, the J call TRBJ1-1; D unclear. There are 14 residues in the CDR3. V was pared by 6 bases and J by 4 bases, with 15 bases between. CDR1 SGHDN and CDR2 FVKESK come from the germline V gene. The CDR3 region has the DNA TGTGCCAGCAGTTATCTCCTGGGAGGCACTGAAGCTTTCTTT. Translated: CASSYLLGGTEAFF.

This chain links TRBV25-1 with TRBJ2-7; 7 bases align to TRBD1. The length of the CDR3 is 15 residues. Germline CDR1 MGHDK, CDR2 SYGVNS. V lost 5 bases to trimming and J lost 0 bases; unmatched junction nucleotides: 7. CDR3 DNA sequence: TGTGCCAGCAGTCCGACAGGGCTTAGCTCCTACGAGCAGTACTTC. Translation: CASSPTGLSSYEQYF.

The sample holds a few counts of this clone. CDR3: CASSSRTGYYEQYF. CDR3 coding DNA: TGTGCCAGTAGTTCTAGGACAGGCTACTACGAGCAGTACTTC. J is TRBJ2-7 and V is TRBV19, with 7 bases lining up with TRBD1. CDR1 is LNHDA and CDR2 is SQIVND in the germline V gene (reference sequence). The CDR3 consists of 14 residues. V shed 5 bases, J shed 3 bases, and the junction held 7 bases outside the gene matches.

The chain uses TRBV7-9 and TRBJ1-4, with D unresolved. The ends were cut back, 0 bases at V and 4 bases at J, with 9 bases in the middle. CDR1 and CDR2 (germline): SEHNR, FQNEAQ (reference sequence). CDR3 length equals 15 residues. This CDR3 is CASSLANGLNEKLFF. In DNA form, the CDR3 reads TGTGCCAGCAGCTTAGCGAACGGCCTTAATGAAAAACTGTTTTTT.

The CDR3 sequence: CASSTGKRVTGELFF. CDR3 coding DNA: TGTGCCAGCAGCACGGGGAAAAGGGTCACCGGGGAGCTGTTTTTT. This chain links TRBV21-1 with TRBJ2-2; the D segment call TRBD2 is taken from the table without a DNA check. TRBV21-1 is a listed pseudogene. The CDR3 totals 15 residues.

As to this clone: The CDR3 end shows no conserved phenylalanine or tryptophan, and so a read error is likely. It is unclear where the CDR3 begins or ends on the DNA, so no DNA is shown, and the CDR3 is as TCRdb lists it. The chain carries TRBV28 and TRBJ2-7. Germline V lookup: CDR1 MDHEN, CDR2 SYDVKM. The CDR3 is 11 residues long, counting both termini. CDR3 in amino acids: CASSTGRVFFI.

The J gene is TRBJ1-5, the V gene TRBV2; maybe TRBD1 (6 bases). This CDR3 contains 17 residues. The V end was cut by 3 bases, the J end by 0 bases, with 15 bases between. Germline V gene sequence: CDR1 SNHLY, CDR2 FYNNEI. DNA of the CDR3: TGTGCCAGCAGTGAGACGACAGGCGCTTATAGCAATCAGCCCCAGCATTTT. Translating it yields CASSETTGAYSNQPQHF.

The V and J genes are TRBV27 and TRBJ1-4, with no clear D. Trimming stripped 0 bases from V and 3 bases from J, with 8 bases between. This CDR3 has 15 amino acids. CDR1 and CDR2 from the germline V gene are MNHEY and SMNVEV (reference sequence). CDR3 DNA: TGTGCCAGCAGTTTATCCGGCCGACCTAATGAAAAACTGTTTTTT. This sequence encodes CASSLSGRPNEKLFF. Based on the CDR3 plus reference TRBV27 and TRBJ1-4, the full variable domain is EAQVTQNPRYLITVTGKKLTVTCSQNMNHEYMSWYRQDPGLGLRQIYYSMNVEVTDKGDVPEGYKVSRKEKRNFPLILESPSPNQTSLYFCASSLSGRPNEKLFFGSGTQLSVL.

This sequence joins TRBV27 and TRBJ1-2; maybe TRBD1 (5 bases). The CDR3 covers 12 residues. Looked up from germline, CDR1 is MNHEY and CDR2 is SMNVEV (reference sequence). Between the trimmed V and J ends, which lost 7 bases and 11 bases, there was a span of 17 bases. The CDR3 DNA reads as TGTGCCAGCATGAGCCCATTGGGGCGGTACACCTTC. This encodes CASMSPLGRYTF.

V usage is TRBV5-1 and J usage is TRBJ2-3; 9 bases align to TRBD2. The CDR3 covers 16 residues. Per germline, CDR1 SGHRS and CDR2 YFSETQ. The junction had 8 bases not matched to a gene; V was cut back by 3 bases and J by 3 bases. The CDR3 region has the DNA TGCGCCAGCAGCTCTGGGACTAGCTCAGGAACAGATACGCAGTATTTT. Translation: CASSSGTSSGTDTQYF.

This chain joins TRBV7-2 and TRBJ1-1; D is ambiguous. Germline V CDR1 and CDR2: SGHTA, FQGNSA. The CDR3 length is 11 residues. Trimming took 4 bases from V and 1 from J, leaving 1 base between them. The CDR3 DNA follows: TGTGCCAGCAGCTCGAACACTGAAGCTTTCTTT. It codes for CASSSNTEAFF.

This clone turned up a few times. CDR3 DNA sequence: TGTGCCAGCAGCTCCCTTGGGAGGGGGCCGGAGGGGACCGGGGAGCTGTTTTTT. Protein product: CASSSLGRGPEGTGELFF. The chain joins TRBV5-6 to TRBJ2-2, with D perhaps being TRBD1 or TRBD2 (7 bases each). The V gene's germline CDR1 is SGHDT and CDR2 YYEEEE. Trimming stripped 3 bases from V and 5 bases from J, with 23 bases between. The CDR3 is 18 residues long.

A few counts support this clone. The chain joins TRBV7-2 to TRBJ2-5, with a weak D call TRBD1 (6 bases). The V and J ends lost 4 bases and 5 bases respectively, with 11 bases between them. CDR1 is SGHTA, CDR2 FQGNSA, per germline. This CDR3 has 13 residues. CDR3 sequence reads: CASSSTGWETQYF. CDR3 coding DNA: TGTGCCAGCAGCTCTACAGGGTGGGAGACCCAGTACTTC.

The chain combines TRBV9 with TRBJ1-6, with no clear D. The CDR3 runs 14 residues. The V end was cut by 3 bases, the J end by 8 bases, with 12 bases between. Germline assignment: CDR1 SGDLS and CDR2 YYNGEE. The CDR3 DNA reads TGTGCCAGCAGCGAGGACCCTCCGCATTCACCCCTCCACTTT. It encodes CASSEDPPHSPLHF. Using reference TRBV9 and TRBJ1-6 for the parts outside the CDR3, the full variable domain is DSGVTQTPKHLITATGQRVTLRCSPRSGDLSVYWYQQSLDQGLQFLIQYYNGEERAKGNILERFSAQQFPDLHSELNLSSLELGDSALYFCASSEDPPHSPLHFGNGTRLTVT.

The CDR3 loop is CATTDSLNSPLHF. CDR3 sequence (DNA): TGTGCCACGACCGACAGCCTCAATTCACCCCTCCACTTT. The chain joins TRBV10-3 to TRBJ1-6, with D maybe TRBD1 (5 bases). The V gene lost 10 bases and the J gene lost 7 bases, with 14 bases spanning the gap. The CDR3 loop spans 13 amino acids. Germline CDR1 ENHRY, CDR2 SYGVKD.

V and J are TRBV7-7 and TRBJ1-6; tentative D call: TRBD1 (5 bases). The germline gives CDR1 SSHAT, CDR2 FNYEAQ (reference sequence). Trimming stripped 5 bases from V and 9 bases from J, with 20 bases between. The CDR3 spans 16 residues. CDR3 sequence reads: CASSRETTVGGSPLHF. CDR3 DNA sequence: TGTGCCAGCAGCCGGGAGACGACAGTGGGGGGTTCACCCCTCCACTTT.

This clone has only a few counts. This CDR3 is also generated by other DNA sequences in the sample. The gene calls are TRBV7-6 and TRBJ2-3, with D possibly TRBD2 on 6 matching bases. Germline-derived CDR1 and CDR2 are SGHVS and FNYEAQ. The CDR3 consists of 14 residues. V lost 0 bases and J 3 bases, leaving 7 bases between the germline ends. CDR3 nucleotides: TGTGCCAGCAGCTTAGCGGGGGGAACAGATACGCAGTATTTT. Translating it yields CASSLAGGTDTQYF.